A single sample is the source of the 22 T cell receptor beta chains below, sequenced in a study of T cell responses to AZD1222 COVID-19 vaccine. Using immunoSEQ multiplex PCR, the repertoire was profiled, and TCRdb retains in-frame clones only, with some absent. The profile shows about 59,000 clones, approximately 92% of them singletons. The sequencing used peripheral blood, collected 28 days after the second AZD1222 dose. These receptors originate from an adult who received the AZD1222 COVID-19 vaccine.

J is TRBJ1-4 and V is TRBV29-1, with TRBD1 as a possible D gene (5 bases). This CDR3 has 13 amino acids. CDR1 is SQVTM and CDR2 is ANQGSEA in the germline V gene. Trimming removed 5 bases at V and 3 bases at J, with 10 bases between. The CDR3 region has the DNA TGCAGCGTTCTAGAAGGGGCTAATGAAAAACTGTTTTTT. Protein sequence: CSVLEGANEKLFF.

The rearrangement links TRBV7-2 to TRBJ1-5; D unresolved. V lost 0 bases and J lost 6, with 3 bases in between. CDR1 and CDR2 from the germline V gene are SGHTA and FQGNSA. The CDR3 runs 12 residues. As DNA, the CDR3 is TGTGCCAGCAGCTTAGCGGGTCAGCCCCAGCATTTT. This codes for CASSLAGQPQHF.

DNA for the CDR3: TGTGCTAGTGCTGGACAGGGGGCTTTATACAATCAGCCCCAGCATTTT. Its translation is CASAGQGALYNQPQHF. The rearrangement uses TRBV12-5 and TRBJ1-5; 11 bases agree with TRBD1. Germline CDR1 and CDR2: LGHNT and FRNRAP. J was trimmed by 3 bases and V by 7 bases; bases with no gene match: 8. The CDR3 extends over 16 amino acids.

The J gene is TRBJ2-3, the V gene TRBV10-3; 14 nucleotides line up with TRBD2. This CDR3 contains 16 residues. V lost 6 bases to trimming and J lost 4 bases; unmatched junction nucleotides: 6. Germline CDR1 is ENHRY and CDR2 is SYGVKD. The CDR3 spells CAISTGTSGSSDTQYF. DNA of the CDR3: TGTGCCATCAGCACCGGGACTAGCGGGAGTTCAGATACGCAGTATTTT.

The CDR3 spells CASTFGRNTIYF. The CDR3 coding sequence is TGTGCCAGCACCTTCGGGAGAAACACCATATATTTT. The V and J genes are TRBV5-6 and TRBJ1-3; D uncertain. V lost 6 bases, J lost 5 bases, and 9 bases lay in between. The CDR3 has 12 amino acids. The germline V gene encodes CDR1 SGHDT and CDR2 YYEEEE.

The CDR3 DNA reads TGCGCCAGCAGCTCTCAACAGGGCTCCACTGAAGCTTTCTTT. It codes for CASSSQQGSTEAFF. The chain carries TRBV5-1 and TRBJ1-1; weak D call: TRBD1 (6 bases). The CDR3 runs to 14 residues. Trimming cost V 3 bases and J 4 bases, with 13 bases left between them. CDR1 and CDR2 (germline): SGHRS, YFSETQ.

V gene TRBV7-9 combines with J gene TRBJ1-6, with a possible D match to TRBD1 (5 bases). Trimming removed 5 bases from V and 11 bases from J, with 16 bases in between. This CDR3 contains 14 residues. CDR1 and CDR2 from the germline V gene are SEHNR and FQNEAQ (reference sequence). Written as DNA, the CDR3 is TGTGCCAGCAGCCCAGGGACGTTTCCAGCACCCCTCCACTTT. It is translated as CASSPGTFPAPLHF. The full variable domain, rest sourced from reference TRBV7-9 and TRBJ1-6, is DTGVSQNPRHKITKRGQNVTFRCDPISEHNRLYWYRQTLGQGPEFLTYFQNEAQLEKSRLLSDRFSAERPKGSFSTLEIQRTEQGDSAMYLCASSPGTFPAPLHFGNGTRLTVT.

Here the CDR3 DNA reads TGTGCCAGCAGGTCCCTTGGGACAGGGAACACCGGGGAGCTGTTTTTT. Translated: CASRSLGTGNTGELFF. V gene TRBV7-8 combines with J gene TRBJ2-2; 8 nucleotides align to TRBD1. CDR1 is SGHVS, CDR2 FQNEAQ, per germline. V lost 6 bases and J lost 1; bases outside the gene matches: 7. This CDR3 contains 16 residues.

The chain recombines TRBV21-1 with TRBJ2-5; TRBD1 is the table's D call and was not checked against the DNA. TRBV21-1 has pseudogene status. CDR3 length: 17 residues. The CDR3 spells CASSKSLARGKQETQYF. The DNA for the CDR3 is TGTGCCAGCAGCAAAAGCTTGGCAAGGGGGAAGCAAGAGACCCAGTACTTC.

This chain joins TRBV28 and TRBJ2-7; a weak D match, TRBD1 (6 bases). The germline V and J ends were trimmed by 2 bases and 2 bases, with 7 bases remaining between them. Germline CDR1 MDHEN, CDR2 SYDVKM. The CDR3 length is 13 residues. Here the CDR3 reads CASSLPGAYEQYF. As DNA, the CDR3 is TGTGCCAGCAGTTTACCAGGGGCCTACGAGCAGTACTTC. Variable domain in full (rest from reference TRBV28 and TRBJ2-7): DVKVTQSSRYLVKRTGEKVFLECVQDMDHENMFWYRQDPGLGLRLIYFSYDVKMKEKGDIPEGYSVSREKKERFSLILESASTNQTSMYLCASSLPGAYEQYFGPGTRLTVT.

The rearrangement links TRBV5-4 to TRBJ1-2; 10 nucleotides line up with TRBD1. Trimming at V came to 4 bases and at J to 4 bases, leaving 10 bases not matched to a gene. CDR1 is SGHNT and CDR2 is YYREEE in the germline V gene (reference sequence). The CDR3 loop spans 16 amino acids. The CDR3 spells CASSPRDRGGGYGYTF. DNA of the CDR3: TGTGCCAGCAGCCCCCGGGACAGGGGAGGCGGCTATGGCTACACCTTC.

The V and J genes are TRBV28 and TRBJ1-2, with a weak D call TRBD1 (5 bases). Germline V CDR1 and CDR2: MDHEN, SYDVKM. The CDR3 consists of 15 residues. V was trimmed by 2 bases and J by 2 bases, leaving 12 bases between them. In DNA, the CDR3 is TGTGCCAGCAGTTTAGCCGGGGGACGGAACTATGGCTACACCTTC. Residues: CASSLAGGRNYGYTF.

The chain carries TRBV6-1 and TRBJ2-7; D assignment may be TRBD1 or TRBD2 (6 bases each). The CDR3 has 15 amino acids. From germline, CDR1 is MNHNS and CDR2 SASEGT. V shed 2 bases and J shed 0 bases, with 11 bases lying between them. In nucleotides, the CDR3 is TGTGCCAGCAGTGAACCCGGGGGCTCCTCCTACGAGCAGTACTTC. Translating it yields CASSEPGGSSYEQYF.

The J gene is TRBJ1-5, the V gene TRBV28; the D gene is possibly TRBD1 (6 bases). The CDR3 is made up of 16 amino acids. Germline lookup yields CDR1 MDHEN and CDR2 SYDVKM. Trimming shortened V by 10 bases and J by 3 bases, and 22 bases separated the two germline ends. The CDR3 reads CAIRGQGPNLNQPQHF. CDR3 in DNA: TGTGCCATTAGGGGACAAGGCCCCAACCTCAATCAGCCCCAGCATTTT.

CDR3 sequence: CATRQGRVTDTQYF. In nucleotides, the CDR3 is TGTGCCACTCGGCAGGGAAGGGTCACAGATACGCAGTATTTT. The V and J genes are TRBV7-8 and TRBJ2-3, with D perhaps matching TRBD1 (5 bases). The CDR3 totals 14 residues. Looked up from germline, CDR1 is SGHVS and CDR2 is FQNEAQ. V lost 10 bases, J lost 2 bases, and 16 bases lay in between.

V gene TRBV19 combines with J gene TRBJ1-2; weak D call: TRBD1 (5 bases). Germline assignment: CDR1 LNHDA and CDR2 SQIVND (reference sequence). The CDR3 contains 12 residues. V shed 5 bases and J shed 7 bases, with 11 bases lying between them. CDR3 in DNA: TGTGCCAGTAGTGTGAGGGGAAGTGGCTACACCTTC. Translating gives CASSVRGSGYTF.

CDR3 coding DNA: TGTGCCAGCAAAGGTACGGGCTATGGCTACACCTTC. Residues: CASKGTGYGYTF. The chain uses TRBV28 and TRBJ1-2; D is unresolved. The CDR3 is made up of 12 amino acids. Looked up from germline, CDR1 is MDHEN and CDR2 is SYDVKM. Deletions cut 7 bases from V and 4 bases from J, with 10 bases between.

The gene calls are TRBV18 and TRBJ2-5, with D hard to call. This CDR3 contains 12 residues. CDR1 and CDR2 (germline): KGHSH, LQKENI. Trimming stripped 6 bases from V and 5 bases from J, with 10 bases between. This chain's CDR3 is CASSAGVETQYF. Here the CDR3 DNA reads TGTGCCAGCTCCGCAGGAGTGGAGACCCAGTACTTC.

The chain recombines TRBV5-6 with TRBJ2-2; D gene unclear. CDR3 size: 14 residues. Germline V gene lookup returns CDR1 SGHDT and CDR2 YYEEEE. V lost 2 bases, J lost 4 bases, and 9 bases lay in between. The CDR3 region is CASSFVTGTGELFF. The CDR3 DNA sequence: TGTGCCAGCAGCTTTGTCACTGGCACCGGGGAGCTGTTTTTT.

This sequence joins TRBV18 and TRBJ1-2, with TRBD1 matching over 7 bases. Germline CDR1 is KGHSH and CDR2 is LQKENI. The ends lost 6 bases at V and 0 bases at J; junction bases unmatched: 13. This CDR3 contains 17 residues. The CDR3: CASSPKRGDSPNYGYTF. The CDR3 region has the DNA TGTGCCAGCTCGCCTAAACGCGGGGACAGCCCTAACTATGGCTACACCTTC.

The V gene is TRBV27, the J gene TRBJ1-5, with TRBD1 identical over 7 bases. V shed 7 bases and J 6 bases; nucleotides not matched to a gene: 6. Germline CDR1 reads MNHEY; CDR2 reads SMNVEV (reference sequence). The CDR3 has 13 amino acids. The CDR3: CASKLQGIQPQHF. The CDR3 DNA is TGTGCCAGCAAGCTACAGGGGATTCAGCCCCAGCATTTT.

The V and J genes are TRBV5-1 and TRBJ1-4, with D possibly matching TRBD1 (5 bases). The V end lost 3 bases, the J end lost 6 bases, and 15 bases lay between the germline ends. The CDR3 runs 15 residues. Germline CDR1 is SGHRS and CDR2 is YFSETQ. The CDR3 reads CASSSSGRHDEKLFF. CDR3 DNA: TGCGCCAGCAGCTCCTCAGGGAGGCATGATGAAAAACTGTTTTTT.